This TCR beta chain was found in a study of OX40 agonist ivuxolimab in advanced cancers. Findings of the study overall: More expanded clones were found, on average, in CD8+ than in CD4+ T cells. Blood T cells, both CD4+ and CD8+, expanded clonally by week 6 at 0.1 to 3.0 mg/kg. Among expanded peripheral T cells, antigen specificity went undetermined.

The method was immunoSEQ multiplex PCR; TCRdb's version includes in-frame clones alone and lacks a portion of them. In the table there are nearly 65,000 clones, 90% to 95% of which are singletons. On this clone itself: Its antigen remains unidentified.

Germline CDR1 is MNHEY and CDR2 is SVGAGI. The V and J ends lost 2 bases and 5 bases respectively, with 9 bases between them. This CDR3 comprises 13 residues. The origin of this receptor is an adult with an advanced solid tumor such as melanoma, head and neck, liver or kidney cancer. The source material was CD4+ or CD8+ T cells sorted from blood, sampled in a trial of the OX40 agonist ivuxolimab. The chain recombines TRBV6-5 with TRBJ1-1; possible D gene TRBD1, 5 bases. CDR3 sequence: CASSYGGGTEAFF. For the CDR3, the DNA is TGTGCCAGCAGTTACGGGGGAGGGACTGAAGCTTTCTTT.